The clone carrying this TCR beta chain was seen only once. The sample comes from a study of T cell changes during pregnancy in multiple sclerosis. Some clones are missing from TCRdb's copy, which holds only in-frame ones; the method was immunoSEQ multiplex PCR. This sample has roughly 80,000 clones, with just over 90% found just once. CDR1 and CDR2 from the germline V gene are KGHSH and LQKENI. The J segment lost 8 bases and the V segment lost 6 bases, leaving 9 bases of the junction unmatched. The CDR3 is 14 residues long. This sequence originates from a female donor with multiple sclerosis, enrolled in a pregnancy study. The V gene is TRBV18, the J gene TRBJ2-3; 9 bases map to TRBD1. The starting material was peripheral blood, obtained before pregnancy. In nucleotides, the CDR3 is TGTGCCAGCTCCCACCGGGACAGGGATGGTACGCAGTATTTT. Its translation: CASSHRDRDGTQYF.